This TCR beta chain was sequenced in a study of blood T cell repertoires in COVID-19. The CDR3 loop spans 15 amino acids. Losses at the gene ends were 2 bases for V and 4 bases for J; bases not matched to a gene: 5. Germline V lookup: CDR1 MRHNA, CDR2 SNTAGT. TCRdb keeps only in-frame clones here, not all; method: immunoSEQ multiplex PCR. The table has hundreds of thousands of clones, around 85% seen once. The table lists this clone with a few counts. The sequence came from a woman aged 40 to 55 who had recovered from COVID-19. Sample: PBMCs or T cells enriched from blood (not recorded which). The chain joins TRBV6-4 to TRBJ2-1; 7 positions agree with TRBD2. The CDR3 loop is CASSDGASGYNEQFF. CDR3 in DNA: TGTGCCAGCAGTGACGGGGCTAGCGGATACAATGAGCAGTTCTTC.